This T cell receptor beta chain was retrieved from a study of blood T cells in healthy people across ages. Remarks on this clonotype: Its cognate antigen is unknown.

Germline-derived CDR1 and CDR2 are SGHTA and FQGNSA. The CDR3 length is 14 residues. V dropped 2 bases and J dropped 4 bases, with 12 bases sitting between them. The study, taken as a whole, reports: Diversity figures based on one million T cells were deemed too low.

A second roughly 6 to 11 cycle PCR used barcoded and J-beta primers. A tag from a template-switch adaptor with 12 random nucleotides marked each cDNA molecule. TCRdb redid the calling of the 5' RACE reads with MiXCR, one entry per CDR3 protein. The sample records under 950,000 distinct CDR3 sequences, about 20% being singletons. The V gene is TRBV7-2, the J gene TRBJ2-7; D remains unclear. The sequence derives from a man between 70 and 80 years old in good health. Material: blood. The CDR3 spells CASSLYEANYEQYF. CDR3 bases: TGTGCCAGCAGCTTATATGAGGCAAATTACGAGCAGTACTTC.